Here is one TCR beta chain with its context. The antigen it binds to is not known. No qualities accompany the bases; no much larger clone lies one base away. At diagnosis, tumor, uninvolved tumor-adjacent lung and peripheral blood were collected and then preserved as a mix of FFPE and fresh-frozen material. For TCR repertoire profiling, blood samples were analyzed in the form of peripheral blood mononuclear cells. The data belong to a study of T cells in localized non-small cell lung cancer (dated by TCRdb to 2018 to 2020). With respect to the entire study: Comparing tumors with uninvolved tumor-adjacent lungs, the study looked at the T cell repertoires of 236 patients with early-stage NSCLC. The mean age of the NSCLC patients was under 70 years, with 120 to 150 men and about a hundred women. The cohort comprised 236 treatment-naïve NSCLC patients with resected, localized lung tumors.

The immunoSEQ Assay was used to sequence TCR beta CDR3 regions from DNA. Per the original workflow: T cell density was computed as TCR beta template counts normalized to usable DNA estimated by amplifying housekeeping genes. Using the preseqR package, richness was estimated by extrapolating to 120,000 templates for tissue samples and 400,000 templates for PBMC samples. Clonality was defined as one minus Pielou's evenness. Tissue-enriched TCRs were identified through differential abundance testing performed on productive amino-acid clonotypes, with a minimum total count of 5 and an alpha of 0.1. The Jaccard Index and the Morisita Overlap Index were used to measure repertoire overlap between compartments. GLIPH grouped TCR beta CDR3s together with public tetramer-defined viral CDR3s, and a viral motif had to include at least three viral sequences and also show V-gene enrichment. In TCRdb, the immuneACCESS table is reduced to in-frame sequences with V and J assigned. These tables do not hold every clone; where another copy was compared, an unresolved V gene accounts for under half, and the others remain unexplained. V, J and clone size are taken as reported in that table, and D and trimming were inferred from the DNA itself. The sample data list approximately 70,000 clones, and approximately 87% of these were observed just once. The top ten clonotypes cover 21% of the sample.

The research as a whole found: Because multi-region sequencing of the tumors was not done, intratumor heterogeneity could not be ruled out. Of the top 100 tumor clones, a median of approximately 60 were detected in paired uninvolved adjacent lung; 28 were also among that lung's top 100. Longer overall survival was associated with higher blood T cell density, whereas shorter survival was associated with higher adjacent-lung clonality. Because the study design was exploratory, TCR variables were selected using unadjusted p-values without false-discovery rate correction. The highest T cell clonality was observed in uninvolved tumor-adjacent lung, where clonality exceeded that of tumor, suggesting that antigenic responses were more focused in uninvolved tumor-adjacent lung.

The sequence was collected from an older male donor with stage III squamous cell lung carcinoma. Sequencing was performed on peripheral blood, taken before any cancer treatment.

The sequence in DNA is TGTGCCAGCAGCCCAAGCCGTCAGGACAGTGCTCGAAACACCATATATTTT. It codes for CASSPSRQDSARNTIYF. Recombination linked TRBV5-5 to TRBJ1-3; the D segment could be TRBD1, given 6 matching bases. V loses 4 bases, J loses 5 bases, and the germline ends lie 22 bases apart. CDR1 and CDR2 were assigned from the germline V gene (reference sequence) as SGHKS and YYEKEE. Inclusive of the bounding cysteine and phenylalanine, the CDR3 is 17 residues long. Left in the record is the CDR3 DNA by itself, 51 bases read in frame from the first base.